The 27 T cell receptor beta chains below were found in one sample sequenced in a study of graft-versus-host responses after intestinal transplantation. These TCRs are of unknown antigen specificity. The table came from immunoSEQ multiplex PCR; TCRdb's copy has only in-frame clones and leaves some out. Of about 120,000 clones in the sample, around 95% are singletons; the top ten hold 3.3%. The sequenced sample was unstimulated CD8+ T cells sorted from spleen or lymph node cells, obtained before intestinal transplant. Receptor source: a human donor who received an intestinal transplant.

J is TRBJ2-7 and V is TRBV15; TRBD1 or TRBD2 may be the D gene (6 bases each). Germline V gene data show CDR1 as LNHNV and CDR2 as YYDKDF (reference sequence). V gave up 0 bases and J gave up 5 bases, with 17 bases separating them. CDR3 length equals 16 residues. The CDR3: CATSRDNPGAGDEQYF. DNA of the CDR3: TGTGCCACCAGCAGAGATAATCCGGGGGCCGGAGACGAGCAGTACTTC.

J is TRBJ2-2 and V is TRBV7-6, with D perhaps being TRBD1 or TRBD2 (5 bases each). The CDR3 has 13 residues. V shed 2 bases and J shed 6 bases, with 7 bases lying between them. Looked up from germline, CDR1 is SGHVS and CDR2 is FNYEAQ. The DNA for the CDR3 is TGTGCCAGCAGCTTATTGGGGGCCGGGGAGCTGTTTTTT. Its translation: CASSLLGAGELFF.

The V call is TRBV4-1, the J call TRBJ2-7, with a possible D match to TRBD2 (5 bases). V lost 4 bases to trimming and J lost 4 bases, with 17 bases between them. Germline CDR1 and CDR2: MGHRA and YSYEKL. This CDR3 is 15 amino acids long. CDR3 DNA: TGCGCCAGCAGCCTACGACGGGGAAAAGAGTACGAGCAGTACTTC. Protein: CASSLRRGKEYEQYF.

The CDR3 sequence is CASIHRERETQYF. The CDR3 nucleotides read TGTGCCAGTATTCACAGGGAACGAGAGACCCAGTACTTC. This chain uses TRBV19 with TRBJ2-5; a weak D match, TRBD1 (6 bases). CDR1 and CDR2 (germline): LNHDA, SQIVND (reference sequence). CDR3 size: 13 residues. V was cut by 7 bases and J by 4 bases, with 13 bases left in between.

The V and J genes are TRBV5-6 and TRBJ2-2; D is undetermined. Germline assignment: CDR1 SGHDT and CDR2 YYEEEE. Between the trimmed V and J ends, which lost 3 bases and 6 bases, there was a span of 6 bases. The CDR3 covers 12 residues. The CDR3 DNA sequence: TGTGCCAGCAGCTGGGTATCCGGGGAGCTGTTTTTT. Protein product: CASSWVSGELFF.

The CDR3 here is CASSLDGLRNTEAFF. The CDR3 coding sequence is TGTGCCAGCAGCTTAGACGGTCTGAGGAACACTGAAGCTTTCTTT. This chain links TRBV13 with TRBJ1-1; D is uncertain. The CDR3 is made up of 15 amino acids. The germline gives CDR1 PRHDT, CDR2 FYEKMQ (reference sequence). Trimming pared 1 base from V and 1 base from J, leaving 10 bases between. The full variable domain, with the rest looked up from reference TRBV13 and TRBJ1-1, is AAGVIQSPRHLIKEKRETATLKCYPIPRHDTVYWYQQGPGQDPQFLISFYEKMQSDKGSIPDRFSAQQFSDYHSELNMSSLELGDSALYFCASSLDGLRNTEAFFGQGTRLTVV.

J is TRBJ2-1 and V is TRBV9; the D gene is possibly TRBD2 (6 bases). This CDR3 comprises 16 residues. V lost 2 bases, J lost 7 bases, and 19 bases lay in between. From germline, CDR1 is SGDLS and CDR2 YYNGEE. CDR3 amino acids: CASSVKRAGNLNEQFF. The CDR3 DNA reads as TGTGCCAGCAGCGTGAAGCGGGCGGGGAATCTGAATGAGCAGTTCTTC.

V is TRBV7-9 and J is TRBJ2-7, with 7 nucleotides matching TRBD1. CDR1 SEHNR and CDR2 FQNEAQ come from the germline V gene (reference sequence). This CDR3 contains 12 residues. J lost 6 bases, V lost 1 base, and 0 bases had no gene match. In nucleotides, the CDR3 is TGTGCCAGCAGCTTAGACAGGGGCGAGCAGTACTTC. Encoded protein: CASSLDRGEQYF.

This chain connects TRBV21-1 to TRBJ1-1. TRBV21-1 is termed a pseudogene. The CDR3 consists of 15 residues. CDR3 DNA: TGTGCCAGCAGCAATAATCTCGGGACTATTACTGAAGCTTTCTTT. Translated: CASSNNLGTITEAFF.

The rearrangement joins TRBV28 to TRBJ1-1; D gene uncertain. CDR1 is MDHEN and CDR2 is SYDVKM in the germline V gene. This CDR3 is 14 amino acids long. Trimming stripped 1 base from V and 4 bases from J, with 10 bases between. CDR3 in DNA: TGTGCCAGCAGTTTATCATTAAGAACCACTGAAGCTTTCTTT. Translating it yields CASSLSLRTTEAFF.

CDR3 sequence (DNA): TGTGCCAGCACCTATTTTAGGGGGGAGACAGGGAGGGCTTTCTTT. It translates to CASTYFRGETGRAFF. This rearrangement joins TRBV28 to TRBJ1-1; 7 bases agree with TRBD1. The CDR3 consists of 15 residues. Germline V gene data show CDR1 as MDHEN and CDR2 as SYDVKM. Germline trimming cut 7 bases from V and 11 bases from J; bases unmatched to any gene: 19.

The genes are TRBV28 and TRBJ2-6; TRBD1 aligns across 11 bases. The ends lost 6 bases at V and 2 bases at J; junction bases unmatched: 12. The CDR3 runs 19 residues. Germline CDR1 MDHEN, CDR2 SYDVKM. The CDR3 region is CASRPIRTGGMAGANVLTF. The CDR3 DNA reads as TGTGCCAGCAGGCCAATCCGGACAGGGGGCATGGCTGGGGCCAACGTCCTGACTTTC.

The V call is TRBV4-3, the J call TRBJ1-4; D perhaps matches TRBD1 (6 bases). V lost 3 bases and J lost 10, with 15 bases in between. CDR1 LGHNA and CDR2 YSLEER come from the germline V gene. The CDR3 covers 14 residues. The CDR3 here is CASSQGASTGKLFF. CDR3 coding DNA: TGCGCCAGCAGCCAGGGGGCCTCAACGGGAAAACTGTTTTTT.

The chain joins TRBV4-2 to TRBJ2-7, with D possibly being TRBD1 (6 bases). Germline CDR1 is LGHNA and CDR2 is YNFKEQ. The germline V and J ends were trimmed by 0 bases and 5 bases, with 20 bases remaining between them. CDR3 length: 17 residues. The CDR3 DNA reads as TGTGCCAGCAGCCAAGAAGGGGGAGTCGGAGGTAGGAACGAGCAGTACTTC. It translates to CASSQEGGVGGRNEQYF.

This clone was observed once. The chain carries TRBV7-8 and TRBJ1-2; D remains unclear. The germline CDR1 and CDR2 sequences are SGHVS and FQNEAQ. The CDR3 contains 12 residues. V gave up 4 bases and J gave up 1 base, with 4 bases separating them. The CDR3 here is CASSSVNYGYTF. DNA of the CDR3: TGTGCCAGCAGCTCAGTTAACTATGGCTACACCTTC.

The chain is built from TRBV27 and TRBJ2-7; the D call may be TRBD1 or TRBD2 (5 bases each). Germline CDR1 is MNHEY and CDR2 is SMNVEV (reference sequence). The CDR3 length is 14 residues. Trimming took 6 bases from V and 5 from J, leaving 17 bases between them. The DNA for the CDR3 is TGTGCCAGCAGCCCTTATGGGGGAGTCCACGAGCAGTACTTC. The encoded protein is CASSPYGGVHEQYF.

Comments on this clone: Lacking the conserved final phenylalanine or tryptophan, this CDR3 likely reflects a read error. The limits of the CDR3 on the DNA are not certain, so only TCRdb's listed CDR3 is given. This chain joins TRBV28 and TRBJ2-4. Germline assignment: CDR1 MDHEN and CDR2 SYDVKM. Both ends counted, the CDR3 spans 12 residues. CDR3 in amino acids: CASSPPGPARLR.

The chain carries TRBV30 and TRBJ2-5; 7 bases are a match to TRBD1. CDR1 and CDR2 from the germline V gene are GTSNPN and SVGIG (reference sequence). Trimming removed 4 bases from V and 1 base from J; junction bases left unmatched: 0. This CDR3 has 12 amino acids. As DNA, the CDR3 is TGTGCCTGGAACAGGGGCCAAGAGACCCAGTACTTC. Its protein is CAWNRGQETQYF.

This chain joins TRBV7-2 and TRBJ2-3; 7 nucleotides match TRBD1. CDR1 is SGHTA, CDR2 FQGNSA, per germline. The length of the CDR3 is 14 residues. V trimming: 4 bases; J trimming: 6 bases; junction bases outside the gene matches: 7. CDR3 amino acids: CASSYPGTADTQYF. In nucleotides, the CDR3 is TGTGCCAGCAGCTACCCCGGGACAGCTGATACGCAGTATTTT.

This clone was seen once. J is TRBJ2-1 and V is TRBV27; 7 positions agree with TRBD2. Trimming at V came to 0 bases and at J to 5 bases, leaving 4 bases not matched to a gene. Germline V CDR1 and CDR2: MNHEY, SMNVEV (reference sequence). CDR3 length: 15 amino acids. The DNA of the CDR3 is TGTGCCAGCAGTTTATCCTCGGGGGGAAACAATGAGCAGTTCTTC. Encoded protein: CASSLSSGGNNEQFF.

The V and J genes are TRBV2 and TRBJ1-5; D remains ambiguous. Germline CDR1 is SNHLY and CDR2 is FYNNEI. The CDR3 loop spans 15 amino acids. V shed 2 bases and J shed 5 bases, with 13 bases lying between them. For the CDR3, the DNA is TGTGCCAGCAGTGAAATTTACAGAGAACATCAGCCCCAGCATTTT. Its protein product is CASSEIYREHQPQHF.

The chain couples TRBV7-2 to TRBJ2-4; maybe TRBD2 (6 bases). CDR1 SGHTA and CDR2 FQGNSA come from the germline V gene. This CDR3 comprises 17 residues. V dropped 5 bases and J dropped 1 base, with 18 bases sitting between them. The CDR3: CASSRSRRDWAKNIQYF. The CDR3 bases are TGTGCCAGCAGCCGCTCAAGGCGGGACTGGGCCAAAAACATTCAGTACTTC. Full variable domain (missing parts from reference TRBV7-2 and TRBJ2-4): GAGVSQSPSNKVTEKGKDVELRCDPISGHTALYWYRQSLGQGLEFLIYFQGNSAPDKSGLPSDRFSAERTGGSVSTLTIQRTQQEDSAVYLCASSRSRRDWAKNIQYFGAGTRLSVL.

The J gene is TRBJ2-1, the V gene TRBV14, with TRBD2 identical over 8 bases. The CDR3 is made up of 16 amino acids. The junction had 11 bases not matched to a gene; V was cut back by 3 bases and J by 7 bases. CDR1 and CDR2 from the germline V gene are SGHDN and FVKESK. CDR3 nucleotide sequence: TGTGCCAGCAGCCAGTTTGCGGGAGGATCAGCAAATGAGCAGTTCTTC. Translated, it gives CASSQFAGGSANEQFF.

The rearrangement uses TRBV27 and TRBJ1-5, with a possible D match to TRBD1 (5 bases). The CDR3 runs 13 residues. V was trimmed by 6 bases and J by 4 bases, leaving 10 bases between them. Germline V gene data show CDR1 as MNHEY and CDR2 as SMNVEV (reference sequence). The CDR3 DNA follows: TGTGCCAGCAGGTTGACAGTGAATCAGCCCCAGCATTTT. This gives the protein CASRLTVNQPQHF.

For this clone: A read error may produce the germline difference seen at one junction end. CDR3 in DNA: TGTGGCAGCAGTGAAGGAGTCGGGGTGGTCTTT. Residues: CGSSEGVGVVF. This chain connects TRBV6-4 to TRBJ1-1; D unclear. CDR3 length: 11 amino acids. Germline loops: CDR1 MRHNA, CDR2 SNTAGT.

The chain recombines TRBV11-2 with TRBJ1-2, with D tentatively TRBD1 (6 bases). Trimming removed 4 bases from V and 2 bases from J, with 14 bases in between. Germline assignment: CDR1 SGHAT and CDR2 FQNNGV. CDR3 length: 15 amino acids. CDR3 bases: TGTGCCAGCAGCTCCCGATCGACAGGAAACTATGGCTACACCTTC. Translation: CASSSRSTGNYGYTF.

The chain has TRBV13 and TRBJ2-2, with 12 bases matching TRBD2. CDR3 length equals 21 residues. Germline CDR1 PRHDT, CDR2 FYEKMQ (reference sequence). The ends lost 5 bases at V and 1 base at J; junction bases unmatched: 17. The CDR3 reads CASSPTLLAGGRSQNTGELFF. Here the CDR3 DNA reads TGTGCCAGCAGCCCCACCCTTCTAGCGGGAGGGAGGTCCCAGAACACCGGGGAGCTGTTTTTT.